These 31 T cell receptor beta chains were sequenced from one sample in a study of blood T cell repertoires in COVID-19. Generated by immunoSEQ multiplex PCR, the TCRdb table keeps only in-frame clones and is missing some. The sample records more than 6,500 clones, 86% being singletons. What was sequenced was peripheral blood. These receptors originate from an older woman with active COVID-19.

The V and J genes are TRBV16 and TRBJ2-1; 8 nucleotides line up with TRBD1. The CDR3 is 13 residues long. V was clipped by 5 bases and J by 6 bases; unmatched bases: 3. The germline V gene encodes CDR1 KGHSY and CDR2 FQNENV. CDR3 sequence reads: CASSTGQGNEQFF. DNA of the CDR3: TGTGCCAGCAGCACTGGACAGGGCAATGAGCAGTTCTTC.

The V call is TRBV9, the J call TRBJ2-1, with a weak D call TRBD2 (5 bases). This CDR3 region has 14 residues. V lost 0 bases to trimming and J lost 9 bases, with 13 bases between them. From germline, CDR1 is SGDLS and CDR2 YYNGEE. The CDR3 here is CASSVATGYGEQFF. CDR3 nucleotide sequence: TGTGCCAGCAGCGTAGCTACGGGGTATGGTGAGCAGTTCTTC.

The rearrangement links TRBV28 to TRBJ1-6, with 7 nucleotides matching TRBD1. With 4 bases clipped from V and 7 bases from J, the junction kept 4 bases outside the gene matches. The CDR3 consists of 14 residues. The V gene's germline CDR1 is MDHEN and CDR2 SYDVKM. The CDR3 DNA reads as TGTGCCAGCAGTTGGTCCAGGGGGAATTCACCCCTCCACTTT. Translated, it gives CASSWSRGNSPLHF.

This chain joins TRBV7-9 and TRBJ2-7; possibly TRBD2 for D (5 bases). The CDR3 loop spans 12 amino acids. V was trimmed by 5 bases and J by 7 bases, leaving 12 bases between them. Germline V CDR1 and CDR2: SEHNR, FQNEAQ (reference sequence). CDR3 in amino acids: CASSRGLREQYF. CDR3 nucleotide sequence: TGTGCCAGCAGCCGAGGGTTGAGGGAGCAGTACTTC.

This clone was recorded a few times. The chain couples TRBV30 to TRBJ2-1, with TRBD2 matching over 7 bases. Germline loops: CDR1 GTSNPN, CDR2 SVGIG (reference sequence). The ends lost 0 bases at V and 4 bases at J; junction bases unmatched: 6. The CDR3 extends over 15 amino acids. CDR3 coding DNA: TGTGCCTGGAGTGTCGGCGGCGGGGGATACAATGAGCAGTTCTTC. Protein product: CAWSVGGGGYNEQFF.

As concerns this clone: One junction end disagrees with the germline gene, perhaps due to a read error. This chain joins TRBV3-1 (or the pseudogene TRBV3-2) and TRBJ2-2; maybe TRBD1 (7 bases). Germline V gene data show CDR1 as LGHDT and CDR2 as YNNKEL (reference sequence). The CDR3 covers 16 residues. The CDR3: CASSQGGSGGAGELFF. As DNA, the CDR3 is TGTGCCAGCAGTCAAGGGGGCTCGGGCGGGGCCGGGGAGCTGTTTTTT.

The V and J genes are TRBV7-9 and TRBJ1-1, with D unresolved. The germline V and J ends were trimmed by 3 bases and 9 bases, with 8 bases remaining between them. This CDR3 is built from 11 residues. Germline V gene data show CDR1 as SEHNR and CDR2 as FQNEAQ (reference sequence). The CDR3 protein is CASSLGVKAFF. The CDR3 DNA sequence: TGTGCCAGCAGCTTGGGAGTCAAAGCTTTCTTT.

The chain carries TRBV6-2 or TRBV6-3 and TRBJ1-2, with 8 positions matching TRBD1. Germline assignment: CDR1 MNHEY and CDR2 SVGEGT. This CDR3 contains 14 residues. V lost 2 bases and J lost 6; bases outside the gene matches: 5. The CDR3 is CASSYLDRADGYTF. The CDR3 region has the DNA TGTGCCAGCAGTTACCTGGACAGGGCCGATGGCTACACCTTC.

The chain couples TRBV7-2 to TRBJ1-3; TRBD1 is a possible D gene (5 bases). The CDR3 is 15 amino acids. Germline V lookup: CDR1 SGHTA, CDR2 FQGNSA. Trimming removed 5 bases from V and 4 bases from J, with 15 bases in between. The CDR3 protein is CASSGAGGFGNTIYF. The CDR3 DNA sequence: TGTGCCAGCAGCGGAGCTGGGGGGTTCGGAAACACCATATATTTT.

The chain employs TRBV10-3 and TRBJ1-5; D gene uncertain. The CDR3 sequence is 14 residues long. V lost 7 bases and J lost 5, with 15 bases in between. Germline V lookup: CDR1 ENHRY, CDR2 SYGVKD. The CDR3 is CAIKGGDGDQPQHF. The CDR3 region has the DNA TGTGCCATCAAGGGCGGGGATGGGGATCAGCCCCAGCATTTT.

The chain is built from TRBV6-2 or TRBV6-3 and TRBJ2-1; 8 positions agree with TRBD2. The trim removed 4 bases at V and 9 bases at J, leaving 5 bases unmatched. Germline CDR1 reads MNHEY; CDR2 reads SVGEGT. This CDR3 has 13 amino acids. The CDR3 spells CASSFGGASEQFF. The CDR3, as DNA: TGTGCCAGCAGTTTCGGGGGGGCCTCTGAGCAGTTCTTC.

V gene TRBV30 combines with J gene TRBJ1-2; 9 bases fit TRBD1. The J segment lost 9 bases and the V segment lost 5 bases, leaving 10 bases of the junction unmatched. The CDR3 is 13 residues long. The germline gives CDR1 GTSNPN, CDR2 SVGIG (reference sequence). The CDR3 sequence is CAWVLGGQGRYTF. DNA for the CDR3: TGTGCCTGGGTCTTGGGCGGACAGGGGCGCTACACCTTC.

The rearrangement joins TRBV7-3 to TRBJ2-1; 8 nucleotides line up with TRBD1. Germline V gene sequence: CDR1 SGHTA, CDR2 FQGTGA. V was clipped by 9 bases and J by 6 bases; unmatched bases: 7. The CDR3 loop spans 13 amino acids. The CDR3 coding sequence is TGTGCCAGTCGGACAGGGTGGGTCAATGAGCAGTTCTTC. Its protein is CASRTGWVNEQFF.

The chain is built from TRBV7-3 and TRBJ2-2; maybe TRBD2 (6 bases). Trimming took 2 bases from V and 4 from J, leaving 14 bases between them. CDR3 length equals 16 residues. CDR1 and CDR2 (germline): SGHTA, FQGTGA. CDR3 nucleotide sequence: TGTGCCAGCAGCTTACGGAGGGGAGGAGGCACCGGGGAGCTGTTTTTT. Translation gives CASSLRRGGGTGELFF.

This sequence joins TRBV6-5 and TRBJ2-1; TRBD2 aligns across 9 bases. The germline V gene encodes CDR1 MNHEY and CDR2 SVGAGI. J was trimmed by 7 bases and V by 8 bases; bases with no gene match: 6. This CDR3 is 13 amino acids long. The CDR3 DNA is TGTGCCAGCTCCGGCGGGGGGGCAAATGAGCAGTTCTTC. Translation: CASSGGGANEQFF.

This clone was seen a handful of times. The rearrangement links TRBV7-9 to TRBJ1-2; the D gene is possibly TRBD1 (5 bases). V dropped 0 bases and J dropped 2 bases, with 13 bases sitting between them. Looked up from germline, CDR1 is SEHNR and CDR2 is FQNEAQ (reference sequence). This CDR3 spans 16 amino acids. The CDR3 loop reads CASSLAGATENYGYTF. The CDR3 DNA reads as TGTGCCAGCAGCTTAGCTGGGGCAACCGAGAACTATGGCTACACCTTC.

The rearrangement uses TRBV5-4 and TRBJ2-1; the D gene is possibly TRBD1 (5 bases). V gave up 5 bases and J gave up 0 bases, with 15 bases separating them. CDR1 is SGHNT and CDR2 is YYREEE in the germline V gene (reference sequence). The CDR3 extends over 16 amino acids. The CDR3 sequence: CASRDRGPSSYNEQFF. The DNA of the CDR3 is TGTGCCAGCAGGGATAGGGGTCCAAGCTCCTACAATGAGCAGTTCTTC.

The genes are TRBV6-5 and TRBJ2-2; TRBD2 matches at 10 bases. J was trimmed by 7 bases and V by 8 bases; bases with no gene match: 7. The CDR3 loop spans 14 amino acids. Germline V gene lookup returns CDR1 MNHEY and CDR2 SVGAGI. The CDR3 sequence: CASLAGAESGELFF. CDR3 DNA: TGTGCCAGCCTAGCGGGGGCGGAAAGCGGGGAGCTGTTTTTT.

The V and J genes are TRBV24-1 and TRBJ2-1; D is possibly TRBD1 (6 bases). The germline CDR1 and CDR2 sequences are KGHDR and SFDVKD. The length of the CDR3 is 13 residues. V was clipped by 10 bases and J by 7 bases, with 16 bases between them. CDR3 coding DNA: TGTGCCACGGGACACCCAGGTCTGAATGAGCAGTTCTTC. Protein product: CATGHPGLNEQFF.

The V call is TRBV4-3, the J call TRBJ2-2, with 8 bases matching TRBD2. V lost 0 bases to trimming and J lost 7 bases; unmatched junction nucleotides: 7. The CDR3 is made up of 16 amino acids. CDR1 is LGHNA and CDR2 is YSLEER in the germline V gene. CDR3: CASSQEGPGGVGELFF. The CDR3 nucleotides are TGCGCCAGCAGCCAAGAGGGTCCGGGAGGGGTCGGGGAGCTGTTTTTT.

V usage is TRBV19 and J usage is TRBJ1-4; no clear D. Trimming removed 3 bases at V and 8 bases at J, with 19 bases between. The CDR3 totals 16 residues. Germline loops: CDR1 LNHDA, CDR2 SQIVND (reference sequence). In nucleotides, the CDR3 is TGTGCCAGTAGTATCCCCGCGGGGTTTCACGACGAAAAACTGTTTTTT. Its translation is CASSIPAGFHDEKLFF.

This chain connects TRBV5-8 to TRBJ1-2; tentative D call: TRBD1 (5 bases). Trimming took off 4 bases at V and 7 bases at J, with 17 bases between the two ends. Germline CDR1 is SGHTS and CDR2 is YDEGEE. This CDR3 contains 14 residues. The CDR3 protein is CASSPTWGDGGYTF. The DNA for the CDR3 is TGTGCCAGCAGCCCTACTTGGGGGGACGGTGGCTACACCTTC.

This chain uses TRBV28 with TRBJ2-1; 8 bases agree with TRBD2. Germline-derived CDR1 and CDR2 are MDHEN and SYDVKM. The V gene end was trimmed by 5 bases and the J gene end by 5 bases; junction bases not matched to a gene: 17. The CDR3 runs to 18 residues. CDR3 residues: CASSDPRGAGANNNEQFF. The DNA of the CDR3 is TGTGCCAGCAGTGACCCCCGGGGAGCGGGGGCGAACAACAATGAGCAGTTCTTC.

V gene TRBV6-5 combines with J gene TRBJ2-7, with a possible D match to TRBD1 (8 bases). CDR3 length: 14 amino acids. Trimming removed 8 bases at V and 4 bases at J, with 18 bases between. Per germline, CDR1 MNHEY and CDR2 SVGAGI. CDR3 region: CASRTTGEGYEQYF. DNA for the CDR3: TGTGCCAGCCGAACGACAGGGGAGGGTTACGAGCAGTACTTC.

The rearrangement uses TRBV28 and TRBJ1-6; D may be TRBD1 (5 bases). The ends were cut back, 3 bases at V and 6 bases at J, with 27 bases in the middle. This CDR3 region has 20 residues. Per the germline V gene, CDR1 is MDHEN and CDR2 is SYDVKM. In DNA form, the CDR3 reads TGTGCCAGCAGTTTGGTTTCAGGTCGACAGCCCGATGTTTCTAATTCACCCCTCCACTTT. It translates to CASSLVSGRQPDVSNSPLHF. The full variable domain, with the rest looked up from reference TRBV28 and TRBJ1-6, is DVKVTQSSRYLVKRTGEKVFLECVQDMDHENMFWYRQDPGLGLRLIYFSYDVKMKEKGDIPEGYSVSREKKERFSLILESASTNQTSMYLCASSLVSGRQPDVSNSPLHFGNGTRLTVT.

This clone was detected only once. The genes are TRBV15 and TRBJ2-7; the match to TRBD2 covers 11 bases. Trimming cost V 5 bases and J 2 bases; bases outside gene matches: 5. Germline CDR1 reads LNHNV; CDR2 reads YYDKDF (reference sequence). The CDR3 length is 15 residues. CDR3 loop: CATSDSSGGPYEQYF. CDR3 in DNA: TGTGCCACCAGCGATTCTAGCGGGGGGCCCTACGAGCAGTACTTC.

This chain connects TRBV6-5 to TRBJ1-5; TRBD1 matches 7 bases. Germline V CDR1 and CDR2: MNHEY, SVGAGI. The junction had 5 bases not matched to a gene; V was cut back by 6 bases and J by 0 bases. This CDR3 contains 15 residues. CDR3 protein: CASRRQGDSNQPQHF. As DNA, the CDR3 is TGTGCCAGCAGAAGACAGGGAGATAGCAATCAGCCCCAGCATTTT.

The chain is built from TRBV5-6 and TRBJ1-4; D not certain. Trimming removed 4 bases from V and 1 base from J, with 11 bases in between. CDR3 length: 15 amino acids. Germline V gene data show CDR1 as SGHDT and CDR2 as YYEEEE. Here the CDR3 DNA reads TGTGCCAGCAGCATAGACGGGGAAACTAATGAAAAACTGTTTTTT. This sequence encodes CASSIDGETNEKLFF.

This CDR3 reads CATSRGQANEQFF. The CDR3 coding sequence is TGTGCCACCAGCAGGGGGCAAGCCAATGAGCAGTTCTTC. This chain joins TRBV24-1 and TRBJ2-1; 8 bases agree with TRBD1. The CDR3 runs 13 residues. With V trimmed by 7 bases and J by 6 bases, 4 bases remained unmatched. Germline values: CDR1 KGHDR, CDR2 SFDVKD.

V is TRBV30 and J is TRBJ1-2, with 7 positions matching TRBD1. After removal of 5 bases from V and 8 bases from J, the junction contained 8 bases not matched to a gene. Looked up from germline, CDR1 is GTSNPN and CDR2 is SVGIG (reference sequence). The CDR3 covers 12 residues. The CDR3, as DNA: TGTGCCTGGCGTTTCTCCAGGGGGGGCTACACCTTC. Protein product: CAWRFSRGGYTF.

V is TRBV4-1 and J is TRBJ1-2; 8 bases align to TRBD1. The germline V gene has CDR1 MGHRA and CDR2 YSYEKL. The CDR3 has 15 residues. Losses at the gene ends were 1 base for V and 2 bases for J; bases not matched to a gene: 3. The CDR3 bases are TGCGCCAGCAGCCAAGGCAGACAGGGGAACTATGGCTACACCTTC. This encodes CASSQGRQGNYGYTF.